The source of this TCR beta chain is a study of CD8 T cells in Susac syndrome. Trimming shortened V by 7 bases and J by 9 bases, and 10 bases separated the two germline ends. CDR3 length equals 11 residues. After extraction with the RNeasy kit, roughly 0.45 to 1 ug of the RNA was reverse transcribed using random hexamers. TCR beta CDR3 was amplified by immunoSEQ covering 54 Vbeta and 13 Jbeta. TCRdb ran MiXCR on the immunoSEQ multiplex PCR reads and lists one entry per CDR3 protein. The sample yields approximately 120,000 distinct CDR3 sequences, 90% to 95% seen once. This rearrangement joins TRBV12-3 or TRBV12-4 to TRBJ2-1; D is unclear. The receptor was isolated from a human donor with multiple sclerosis. The sequenced sample consisted of CD8+ T cells from PBMCs. The CDR3 is CASTLLGEQFF. The CDR3 DNA reads as TGTGCCAGCACCCTCTTGGGTGAGCAGTTCTTC.